This T cell receptor (beta chain) was sequenced during a study of blood T cell repertoires in COVID-19. V lost 1 base to trimming and J lost 5 bases, with 11 bases between them. The germline V gene encodes CDR1 LGHDT and CDR2 YNNKEL (reference sequence). The CDR3 runs to 14 residues. Clones were read by immunoSEQ multiplex PCR, and TCRdb kept only the in-frame ones, dropping some. The table has roughly 97,000 clones, roughly 80% seen once; the top ten hold 3% to 4%. The receptor was isolated from a woman over 75 with active or convalescent COVID-19. The sequenced sample consisted of peripheral blood. The chain couples TRBV3-1 (or the pseudogene TRBV3-2) to TRBJ1-2; D might be TRBD1 (6 bases). As DNA, the CDR3 is TGTGCCAGCAGCCAAGCTTCGGACAGTTATGGCTACACCTTC. Its protein product is CASSQASDSYGYTF.